Shown below are 15 T cell receptor beta chains from a single sample sequenced in a study of human T cells and chemical hapten exposure. The study extracted total RNA from unfractionated whole blood. Each CDR3 protein gets one entry after TCRdb re-called the 5' RACE reads with MiXCR. The table lists more than 140,000 distinct CDR3 sequences, about 4% of them singletons. These receptor sequences come from a female donor in good health.

This clonotype was recorded many times. The chain links TRBV20-1 to TRBJ2-2; 10 bases are a match to TRBD1. The CDR3 spans 15 residues. Germline V lookup: CDR1 DFQATT, CDR2 SNEGSKA (reference sequence). V shed 5 bases and J 6 bases; nucleotides not matched to a gene: 9. The CDR3 spells CSARTGTGVPGELFF. CDR3 sequence (DNA): TGCAGTGCTCGGACCGGGACAGGGGTACCCGGGGAGCTGTTTTTT.

This clonotype was seen only a few times. DNA for the CDR3: TGTGCCAGCAGTGAATTCGCCGGGAGCTCTGGAAACACCATATATTTT. Encoded protein: CASSEFAGSSGNTIYF. The chain employs TRBV6-1 and TRBJ1-3; D unresolved. The CDR3 consists of 16 residues. Germline lookup yields CDR1 MNHNS and CDR2 SASEGT. Between the trimmed V and J ends, which lost 2 bases and 0 bases, there was a span of 11 bases.

This clonotype showed up many times. This chain links TRBV6-5 with TRBJ2-1; TRBD2 is a possible D gene (5 bases). CDR1 and CDR2 from the germline V gene are MNHEY and SVGAGI. The CDR3 contains 12 residues. The ends were cut back, 3 bases at V and 8 bases at J, with 8 bases in the middle. This CDR3 reads CASSYWGDEQFF. CDR3 DNA: TGTGCCAGCAGTTATTGGGGAGATGAGCAGTTCTTC.

As to this clonotype: One base away lies a much larger clone, so this may be a sequencing read error. The chain has TRBV20-1 and TRBJ2-1, with D tentatively TRBD2 (5 bases). The CDR3 is 16 amino acids. Trimming shortened V by 0 bases and J by 7 bases, and 19 bases separated the two germline ends. The germline gives CDR1 DFQATT, CDR2 SNEGSKA (reference sequence). CDR3 coding DNA: TGCAGTGCTAGAGATTCCTCCGGGCCCACGGGGAATGAGCAGTTCTTC. This gives the protein CSARDSSGPTGNEQFF.

The chain is built from TRBV6-1 and TRBJ1-4; D unclear. The CDR3 extends over 15 amino acids. Germline V gene data show CDR1 as MNHNS and CDR2 as SASEGT. V was trimmed by 6 bases and J by 6 bases, leaving 17 bases between them. CDR3 sequence reads: CASRDDAGFDEKLFF. In nucleotides, the CDR3 is TGTGCCAGCAGGGATGACGCAGGTTTTGATGAAAAACTGTTTTTT.

This clonotype has at least ten counts. The chain has TRBV2 and TRBJ1-2; D gene ambiguous. The CDR3 totals 15 residues. The ends were cut back, 2 bases at V and 2 bases at J, with 12 bases in the middle. Per germline, CDR1 SNHLY and CDR2 FYNNEI. CDR3 region: CASSETAGSNYGYTF. DNA for the CDR3: TGTGCCAGCAGTGAAACGGCCGGATCGAACTATGGCTACACCTTC.

There are many counts of this clonotype. The chain links TRBV24-1 to TRBJ2-1; tentative D call: TRBD1 (6 bases). Germline V lookup: CDR1 KGHDR, CDR2 SFDVKD. Trimming removed 2 bases at V and 5 bases at J, with 21 bases between. This CDR3 is built from 18 residues. The CDR3 sequence is CATSDWNYRVSSDNEQFF. DNA for the CDR3: TGTGCCACCAGTGATTGGAATTACAGGGTTTCCTCGGACAATGAGCAGTTCTTC.

The J gene is TRBJ2-3, the V gene TRBV7-8; D is perhaps TRBD2 (5 bases). CDR1 and CDR2 from the germline V gene are SGHVS and FQNEAQ. Deletions cut 5 bases from V and 1 base from J, with 13 bases between. CDR3 length: 15 residues. CDR3 bases: TGTGCCAGCAGCCCAACCCGGGGAGGCACAGATACGCAGTATTTT. This sequence encodes CASSPTRGGTDTQYF.

This clonotype occurred many times. CDR3 protein: CSARDIASGHYEQYF. CDR3 nucleotides: TGCAGTGCTAGAGATATCGCTAGCGGGCACTACGAGCAGTACTTC. The chain has TRBV20-1 and TRBJ2-7; the match to TRBD2 covers 8 bases. The CDR3 is made up of 15 amino acids. Germline CDR1 DFQATT, CDR2 SNEGSKA (reference sequence). Trimming at V came to 0 bases and at J to 3 bases, leaving 7 bases not matched to a gene.

This clonotype was seen at least ten times. This chain uses TRBV28 with TRBJ1-5; the D is unclear. V lost 6 bases to trimming and J lost 6 bases, with 12 bases between them. The CDR3 length is 13 residues. Germline CDR1 reads MDHEN; CDR2 reads SYDVKM. CDR3 loop: CASRFSMGQPQHF. The DNA for the CDR3 is TGTGCCAGCAGGTTCTCCATGGGTCAGCCCCAGCATTTT.

This clonotype came up many times. The rearrangement uses TRBV5-1 and TRBJ2-7, with a tentative D call TRBD1 (5 bases). The CDR3 covers 14 residues. The germline gives CDR1 SGHRS, CDR2 YFSETQ. V was shortened by 6 bases and J by 3 bases, with 16 bases between the two germline ends. Here the CDR3 reads CASNVDNPVYEQYF. CDR3 DNA: TGCGCCAGCAACGTGGACAATCCTGTCTACGAGCAGTACTTC.

This clonotype was seen at least ten times. The chain uses TRBV6-1 and TRBJ2-7, with 7 bases matching TRBD2. V lost 9 bases, J lost 4 bases, and 12 bases stayed unmatched. The CDR3 covers 14 residues. Germline lookup yields CDR1 MNHNS and CDR2 SASEGT. The CDR3 is CASSPERGPYEQYF. CDR3 DNA: TGTGCCAGTTCCCCGGAGCGGGGACCATACGAGCAGTACTTC.

This clonotype was counted at least ten times. The V gene is TRBV3-1, the J gene TRBJ2-4, with 12 bases fitting TRBD2. The CDR3 totals 18 residues. CDR1 and CDR2 from the germline V gene are LGHDT and YNNKEL (reference sequence). With V trimmed by 1 base and J by 3 bases, 7 bases remained unmatched. CDR3 coding DNA: TGTGCCAGCAGCCAAGCACTAGCGGGGGGATTTGACAAAAACATTCAGTACTTC. Translation gives CASSQALAGGFDKNIQYF.

This clonotype was observed many times. The chain uses TRBV19 and TRBJ1-5; 7 bases are shared with TRBD1. V trimming: 6 bases; J trimming: 0 bases; junction bases outside the gene matches: 14. The CDR3 length is 18 residues. Germline lookup yields CDR1 LNHDA and CDR2 SQIVND (reference sequence). The DNA for the CDR3 is TGTGCCAGTAGCCTCCGAGGGGGCAGGGTGTATAGCAATCAGCCCCAGCATTTT. This gives the protein CASSLRGGRVYSNQPQHF.

This clonotype was counted at least ten times. The J gene is TRBJ1-4, the V gene TRBV18, with TRBD1 identical over 7 bases. Germline V CDR1 and CDR2: KGHSH, LQKENI. The CDR3 is made up of 15 amino acids. The V segment lost 1 base and the J segment 6 bases; nucleotides outside the gene matches: 5. CDR3 sequence reads: CASSPLQGGDEKLFF. The DNA of the CDR3 is TGTGCCAGCTCACCACTCCAGGGGGGGGATGAAAAACTGTTTTTT.